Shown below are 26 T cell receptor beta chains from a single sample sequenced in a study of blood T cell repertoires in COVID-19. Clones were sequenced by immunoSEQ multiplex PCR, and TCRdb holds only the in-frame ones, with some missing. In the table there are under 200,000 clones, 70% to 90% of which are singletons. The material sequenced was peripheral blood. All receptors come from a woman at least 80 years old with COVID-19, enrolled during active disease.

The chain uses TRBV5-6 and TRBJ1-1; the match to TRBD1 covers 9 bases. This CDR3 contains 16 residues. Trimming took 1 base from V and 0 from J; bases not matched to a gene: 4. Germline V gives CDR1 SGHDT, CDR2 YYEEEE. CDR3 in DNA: TGTGCCAGCAGCTTGTTTGGACAGGGGATGAACACTGAAGCTTTCTTT. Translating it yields CASSLFGQGMNTEAFF.

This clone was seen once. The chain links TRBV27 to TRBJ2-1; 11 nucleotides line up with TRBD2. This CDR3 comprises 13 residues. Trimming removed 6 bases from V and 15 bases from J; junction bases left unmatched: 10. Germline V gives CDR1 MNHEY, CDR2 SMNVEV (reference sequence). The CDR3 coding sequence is TGTGCCAGCAGCCAGGCACTAGCGGGAGTAGGGTTCTTC. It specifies CASSQALAGVGFF.

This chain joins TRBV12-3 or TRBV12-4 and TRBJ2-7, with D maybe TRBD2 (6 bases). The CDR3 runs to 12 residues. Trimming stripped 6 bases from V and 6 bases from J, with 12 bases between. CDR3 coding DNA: TGTGCCAGCAGCCGGGACTCTTCCGAGCAGTACTTC. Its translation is CASSRDSSEQYF.

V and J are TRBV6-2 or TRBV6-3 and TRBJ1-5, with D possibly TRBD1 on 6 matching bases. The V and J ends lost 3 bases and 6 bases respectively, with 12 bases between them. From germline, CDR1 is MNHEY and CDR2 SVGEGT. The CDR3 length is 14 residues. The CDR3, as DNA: TGTGCCAGCAGTTATAGGGGGGGGGCTCAGCCCCAGCATTTT. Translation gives CASSYRGGAQPQHF.

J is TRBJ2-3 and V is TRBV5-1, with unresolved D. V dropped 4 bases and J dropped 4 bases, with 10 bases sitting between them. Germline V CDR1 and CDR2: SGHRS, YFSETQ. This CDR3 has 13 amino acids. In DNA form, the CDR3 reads TGCGCCAGCAGCGCCGGTCCGGCAGATACGCAGTATTTT. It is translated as CASSAGPADTQYF.

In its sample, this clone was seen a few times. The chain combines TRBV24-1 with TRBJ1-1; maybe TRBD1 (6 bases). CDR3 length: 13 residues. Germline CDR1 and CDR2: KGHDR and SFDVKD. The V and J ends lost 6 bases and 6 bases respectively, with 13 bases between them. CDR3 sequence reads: CATSHRASAEAFF. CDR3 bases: TGTGCCACCAGTCACAGGGCCTCGGCTGAAGCTTTCTTT.

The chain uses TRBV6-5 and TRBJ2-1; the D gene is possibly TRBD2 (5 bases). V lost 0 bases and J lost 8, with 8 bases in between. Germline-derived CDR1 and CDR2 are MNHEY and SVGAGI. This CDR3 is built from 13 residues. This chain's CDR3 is CASSYSGDDEQFF. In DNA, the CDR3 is TGTGCCAGCAGTTACTCCGGGGATGATGAGCAGTTCTTC.

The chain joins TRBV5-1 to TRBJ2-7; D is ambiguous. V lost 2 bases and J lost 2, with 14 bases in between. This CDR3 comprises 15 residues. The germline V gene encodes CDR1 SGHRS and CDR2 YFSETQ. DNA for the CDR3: TGCGCCAGCAGCTTTGGTGTGGCGGTACCCTACGAGCAGTACTTC. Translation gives CASSFGVAVPYEQYF.

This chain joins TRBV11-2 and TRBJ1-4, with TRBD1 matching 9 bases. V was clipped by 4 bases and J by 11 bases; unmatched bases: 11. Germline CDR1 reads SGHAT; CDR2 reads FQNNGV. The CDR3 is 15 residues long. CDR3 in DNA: TGTGCCAGCAGCTCACCGGGACAGGGTGGGATGAAACTGTTTTTT. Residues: CASSSPGQGGMKLFF.

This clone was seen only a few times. The CDR3 loop is CALAGTGSEKLFF. CDR3 nucleotide sequence: TGTGCCCTGGCCGGGACAGGGAGTGAAAAACTGTTTTTT. This rearrangement joins TRBV30 to TRBJ1-4, with TRBD1 identical over 9 bases. The CDR3 runs 13 residues. Germline trimming cut 8 bases from V and 7 bases from J; bases unmatched to any gene: 8. The germline gives CDR1 GTSNPN, CDR2 SVGIG (reference sequence).

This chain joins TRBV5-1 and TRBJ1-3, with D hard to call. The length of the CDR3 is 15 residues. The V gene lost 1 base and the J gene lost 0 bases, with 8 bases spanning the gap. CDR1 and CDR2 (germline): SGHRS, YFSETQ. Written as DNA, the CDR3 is TGCGCCAGCAGCTTGCCGGACTCCTCTGGAAACACCATATATTTT. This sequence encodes CASSLPDSSGNTIYF.

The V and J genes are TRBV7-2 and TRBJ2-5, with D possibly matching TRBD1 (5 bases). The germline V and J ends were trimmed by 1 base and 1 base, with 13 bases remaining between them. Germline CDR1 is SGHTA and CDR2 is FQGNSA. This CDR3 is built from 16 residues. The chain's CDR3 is CASSLGLRQFQETQYF. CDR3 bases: TGTGCCAGCAGCTTAGGCCTCAGACAGTTCCAAGAGACCCAGTACTTC.

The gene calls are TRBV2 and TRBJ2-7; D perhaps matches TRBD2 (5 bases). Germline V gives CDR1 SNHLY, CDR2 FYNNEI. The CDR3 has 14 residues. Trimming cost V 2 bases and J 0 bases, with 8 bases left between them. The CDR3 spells CASSERESSYEQYF. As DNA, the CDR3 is TGTGCCAGCAGTGAACGGGAAAGCTCCTACGAGCAGTACTTC.

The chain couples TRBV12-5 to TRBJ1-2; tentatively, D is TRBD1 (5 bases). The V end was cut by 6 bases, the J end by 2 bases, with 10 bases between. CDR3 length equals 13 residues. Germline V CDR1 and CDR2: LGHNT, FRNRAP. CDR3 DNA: TGTGCTAGTGGCTCAGACAGCAACTATGGCTACACCTTC. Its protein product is CASGSDSNYGYTF.

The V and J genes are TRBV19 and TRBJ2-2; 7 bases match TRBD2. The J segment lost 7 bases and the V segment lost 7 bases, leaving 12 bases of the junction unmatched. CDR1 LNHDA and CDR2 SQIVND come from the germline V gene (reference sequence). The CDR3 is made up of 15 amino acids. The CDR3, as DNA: TGTGCCAGTATACGGGGGAGGGCTTCGATCGGGGAGCTGTTTTTT. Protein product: CASIRGRASIGELFF.

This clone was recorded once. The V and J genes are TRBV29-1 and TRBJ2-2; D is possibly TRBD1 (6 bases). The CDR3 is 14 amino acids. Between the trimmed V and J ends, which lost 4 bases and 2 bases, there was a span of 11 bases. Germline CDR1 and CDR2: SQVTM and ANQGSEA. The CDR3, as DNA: TGCAGCGTTGGGCAGGGGTTAAACACCGGGGAGCTGTTTTTT. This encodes CSVGQGLNTGELFF.

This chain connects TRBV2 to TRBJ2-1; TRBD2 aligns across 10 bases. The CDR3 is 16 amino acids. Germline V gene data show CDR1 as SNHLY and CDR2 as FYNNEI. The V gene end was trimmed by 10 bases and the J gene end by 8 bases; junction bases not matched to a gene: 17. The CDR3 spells CAKKVTGTSVPDEQFF. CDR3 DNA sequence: TGTGCCAAAAAGGTGACCGGGACTAGCGTCCCAGATGAGCAGTTCTTC.

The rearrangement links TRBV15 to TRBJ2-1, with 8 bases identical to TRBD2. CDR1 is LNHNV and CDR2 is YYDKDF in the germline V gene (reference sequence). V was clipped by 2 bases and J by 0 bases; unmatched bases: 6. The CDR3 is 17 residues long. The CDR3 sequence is CATSRSLAASSYNEQFF. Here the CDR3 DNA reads TGTGCCACCAGCAGATCACTAGCGGCGAGCTCCTACAATGAGCAGTTCTTC.

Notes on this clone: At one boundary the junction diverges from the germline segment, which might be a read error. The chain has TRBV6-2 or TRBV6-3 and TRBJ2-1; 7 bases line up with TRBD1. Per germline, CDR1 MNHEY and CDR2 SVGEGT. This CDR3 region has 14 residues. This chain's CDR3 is CASSYGTATQSIVF. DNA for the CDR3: TGTGCCAGCAGTTACGGGACAGCGACCCAGAGCATCGTCTTC.

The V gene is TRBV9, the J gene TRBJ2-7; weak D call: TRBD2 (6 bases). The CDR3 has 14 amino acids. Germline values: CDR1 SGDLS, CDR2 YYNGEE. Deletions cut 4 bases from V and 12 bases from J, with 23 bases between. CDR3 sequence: CASSRNNRAGPLYF. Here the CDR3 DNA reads TGTGCCAGCAGCCGCAACAACCGGGCGGGACCCCTGTACTTC.

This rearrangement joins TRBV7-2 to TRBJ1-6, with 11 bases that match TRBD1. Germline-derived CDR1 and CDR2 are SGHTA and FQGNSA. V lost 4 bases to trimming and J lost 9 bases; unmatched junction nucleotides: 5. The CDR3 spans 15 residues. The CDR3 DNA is TGTGCCAGCAGCTCCCGGACAGGGGGCTCTTCACCCCTCCACTTT. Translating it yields CASSSRTGGSSPLHF.

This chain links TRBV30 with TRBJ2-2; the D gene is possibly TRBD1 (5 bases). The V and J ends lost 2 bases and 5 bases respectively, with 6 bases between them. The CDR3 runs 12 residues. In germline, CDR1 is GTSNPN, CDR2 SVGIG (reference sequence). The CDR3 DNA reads TGTGCCTGGAGTCCAGGGACCGGGGAGCTGTTTTTT. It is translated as CAWSPGTGELFF.

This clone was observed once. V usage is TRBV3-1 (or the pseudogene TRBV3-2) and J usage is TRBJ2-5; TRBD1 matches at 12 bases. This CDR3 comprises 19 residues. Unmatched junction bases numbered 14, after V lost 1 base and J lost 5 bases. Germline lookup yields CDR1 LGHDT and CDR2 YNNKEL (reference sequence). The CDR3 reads CASSQGIRGTGGLRETQYF. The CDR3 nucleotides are TGTGCCAGCAGCCAAGGGATCCGGGGGACAGGGGGCCTACGGGAGACCCAGTACTTC.

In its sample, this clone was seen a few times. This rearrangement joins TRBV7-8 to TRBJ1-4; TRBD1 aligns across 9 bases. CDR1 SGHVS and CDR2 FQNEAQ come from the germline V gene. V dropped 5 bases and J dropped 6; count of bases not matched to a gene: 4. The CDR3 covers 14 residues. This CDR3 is CASSPGTGHEKLFF. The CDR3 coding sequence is TGTGCCAGCAGCCCCGGGACAGGGCATGAAAAACTGTTTTTT. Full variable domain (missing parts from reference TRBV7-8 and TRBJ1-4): GAGVSQSPRYKVAKRGQDVALRCDPISGHVSLFWYQQALGQGPEFLTYFQNEAQLDKSGLPSDRFFAERPEGSVSTLKIQRTQQEDSAVYLCASSPGTGHEKLFFGSGTQLSVL.

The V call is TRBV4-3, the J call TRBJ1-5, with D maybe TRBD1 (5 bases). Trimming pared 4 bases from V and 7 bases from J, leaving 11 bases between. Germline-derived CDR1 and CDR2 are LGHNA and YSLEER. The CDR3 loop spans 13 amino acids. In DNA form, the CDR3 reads TGCGCCAGCAGCCCCTATAAGGGGCAGCCCCAGCATTTT. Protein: CASSPYKGQPQHF.

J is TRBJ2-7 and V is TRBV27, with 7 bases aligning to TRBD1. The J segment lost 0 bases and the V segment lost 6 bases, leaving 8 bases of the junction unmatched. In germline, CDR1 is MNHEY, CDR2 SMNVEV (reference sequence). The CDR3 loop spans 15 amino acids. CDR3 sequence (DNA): TGTGCCAGCAGCTTAGGGGCAGGGGGCTCCTACGAGCAGTACTTC. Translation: CASSLGAGGSYEQYF.